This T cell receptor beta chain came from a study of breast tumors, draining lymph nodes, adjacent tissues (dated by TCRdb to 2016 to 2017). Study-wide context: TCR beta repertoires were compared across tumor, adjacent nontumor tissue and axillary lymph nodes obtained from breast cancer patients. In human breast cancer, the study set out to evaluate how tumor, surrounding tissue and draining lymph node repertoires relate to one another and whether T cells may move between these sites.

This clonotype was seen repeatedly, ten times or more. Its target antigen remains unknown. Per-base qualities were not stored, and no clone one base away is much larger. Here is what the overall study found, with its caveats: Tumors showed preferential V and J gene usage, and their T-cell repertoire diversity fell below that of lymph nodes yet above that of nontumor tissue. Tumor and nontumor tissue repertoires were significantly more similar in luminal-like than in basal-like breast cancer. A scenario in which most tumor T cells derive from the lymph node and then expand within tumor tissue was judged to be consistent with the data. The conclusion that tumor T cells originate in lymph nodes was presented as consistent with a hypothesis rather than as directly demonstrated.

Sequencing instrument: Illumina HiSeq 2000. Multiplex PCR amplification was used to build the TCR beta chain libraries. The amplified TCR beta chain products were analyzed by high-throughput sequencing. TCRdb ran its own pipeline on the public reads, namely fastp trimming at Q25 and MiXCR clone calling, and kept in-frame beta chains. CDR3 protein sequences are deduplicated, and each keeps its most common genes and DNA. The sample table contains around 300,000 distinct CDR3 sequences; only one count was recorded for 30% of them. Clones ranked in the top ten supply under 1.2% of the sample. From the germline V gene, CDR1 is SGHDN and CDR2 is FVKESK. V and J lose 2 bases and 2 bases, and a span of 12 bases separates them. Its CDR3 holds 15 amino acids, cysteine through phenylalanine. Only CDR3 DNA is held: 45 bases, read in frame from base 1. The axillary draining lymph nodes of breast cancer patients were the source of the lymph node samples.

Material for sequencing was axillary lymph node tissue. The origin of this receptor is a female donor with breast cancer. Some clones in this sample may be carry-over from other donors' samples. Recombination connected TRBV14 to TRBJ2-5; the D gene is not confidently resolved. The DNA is TGTGCCAGCAGCCAACGGCTCCAGCAGCAAGAGACCCAGTACTTC. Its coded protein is CASSQRLQQQETQYF.